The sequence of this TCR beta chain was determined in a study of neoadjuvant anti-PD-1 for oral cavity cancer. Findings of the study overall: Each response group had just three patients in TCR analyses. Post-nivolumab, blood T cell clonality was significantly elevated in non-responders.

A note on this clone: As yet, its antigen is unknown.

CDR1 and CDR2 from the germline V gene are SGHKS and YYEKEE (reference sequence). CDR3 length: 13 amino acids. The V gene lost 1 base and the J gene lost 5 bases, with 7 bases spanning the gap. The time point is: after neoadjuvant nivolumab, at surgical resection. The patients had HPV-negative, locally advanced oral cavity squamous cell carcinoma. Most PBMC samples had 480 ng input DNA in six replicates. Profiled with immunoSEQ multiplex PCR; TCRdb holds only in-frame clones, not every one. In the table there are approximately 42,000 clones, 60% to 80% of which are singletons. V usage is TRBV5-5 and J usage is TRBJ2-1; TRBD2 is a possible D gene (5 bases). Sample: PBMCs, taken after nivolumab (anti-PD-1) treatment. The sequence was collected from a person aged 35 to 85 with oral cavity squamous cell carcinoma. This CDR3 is CASSLREHNEQFF. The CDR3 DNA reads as TGTGCCAGCAGCTTGCGGGAACACAATGAGCAGTTCTTC. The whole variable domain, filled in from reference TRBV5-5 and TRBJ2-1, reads DAGVTQSPTHLIKTRGQQVTLRCSPISGHKSVSWYQQVLGQGPQFIFQYYEKEERGRGNFPDRFSARQFPNYSSELNVNALLLGDSALYLCASSLREHNEQFFGPGTRLTVL.